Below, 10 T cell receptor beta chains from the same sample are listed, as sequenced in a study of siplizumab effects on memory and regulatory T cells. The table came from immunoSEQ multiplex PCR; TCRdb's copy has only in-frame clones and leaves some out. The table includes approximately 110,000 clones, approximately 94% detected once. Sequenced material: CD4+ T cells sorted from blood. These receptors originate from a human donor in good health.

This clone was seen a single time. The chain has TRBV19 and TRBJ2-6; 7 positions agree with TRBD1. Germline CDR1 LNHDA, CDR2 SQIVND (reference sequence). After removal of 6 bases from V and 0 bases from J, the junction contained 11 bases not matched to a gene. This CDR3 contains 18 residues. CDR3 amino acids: CASSLIRQGISGANVLTF. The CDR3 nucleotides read TGTGCCAGTAGCCTAATCCGACAGGGAATCTCTGGGGCCAACGTCCTGACTTTC.

As DNA, the CDR3 is TGCGCCAGCAGCCCGGGACTAGCGGGGTGGTACGAGCAGTACTTC. Translated, it gives CASSPGLAGWYEQYF. The V and J genes are TRBV5-1 and TRBJ2-7, with 13 bases fitting TRBD2. The CDR3 spans 15 residues. With 4 bases clipped from V and 4 bases from J, the junction kept 5 bases outside the gene matches. Germline CDR1 SGHRS, CDR2 YFSETQ.

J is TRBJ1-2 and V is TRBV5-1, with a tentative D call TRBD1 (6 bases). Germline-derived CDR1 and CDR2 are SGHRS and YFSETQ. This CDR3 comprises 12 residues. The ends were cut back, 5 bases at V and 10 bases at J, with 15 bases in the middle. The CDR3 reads CASSWGRDDYTF. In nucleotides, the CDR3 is TGCGCCAGCAGTTGGGGGCGCGACGACTACACCTTC.

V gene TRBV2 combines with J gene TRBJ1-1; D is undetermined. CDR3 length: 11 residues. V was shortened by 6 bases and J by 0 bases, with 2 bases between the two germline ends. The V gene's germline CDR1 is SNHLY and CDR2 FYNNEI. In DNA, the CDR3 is TGTGCCAGCAGGATGAACACTGAAGCTTTCTTT. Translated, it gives CASRMNTEAFF. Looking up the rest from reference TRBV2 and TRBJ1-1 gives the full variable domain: EPEVTQTPSHQVTQMGQEVILRCVPISNHLYFYWYRQILGQKVEFLVSFYNNEISEKSEIFDDQFSVERPDGSNFTLKIRSTKLEDSAMYFCASRMNTEAFFGQGTRLTVV.

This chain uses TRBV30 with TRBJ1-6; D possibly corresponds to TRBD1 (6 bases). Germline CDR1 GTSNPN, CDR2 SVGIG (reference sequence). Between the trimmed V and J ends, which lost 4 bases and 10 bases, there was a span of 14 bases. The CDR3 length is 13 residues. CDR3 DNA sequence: TGTGCCTGGATGAGTGGGGGCTGGTCACCCCTCCACTTT. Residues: CAWMSGGWSPLHF.

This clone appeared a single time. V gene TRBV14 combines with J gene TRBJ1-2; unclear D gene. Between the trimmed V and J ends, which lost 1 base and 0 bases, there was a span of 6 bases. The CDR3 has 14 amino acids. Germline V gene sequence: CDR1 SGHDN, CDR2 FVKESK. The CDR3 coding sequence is TGTGCCAGCAGCCAAGGATTCGCTAACTATGGCTACACCTTC. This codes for CASSQGFANYGYTF.

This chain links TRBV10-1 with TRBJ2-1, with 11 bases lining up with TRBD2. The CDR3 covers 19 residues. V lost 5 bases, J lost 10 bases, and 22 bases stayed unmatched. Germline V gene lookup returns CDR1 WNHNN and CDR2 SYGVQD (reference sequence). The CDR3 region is CASSHKLQTGTSGLREQFF. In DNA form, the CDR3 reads TGCGCCAGCAGTCATAAGCTGCAAACCGGGACTAGCGGTCTTCGAGAGCAGTTCTTC.

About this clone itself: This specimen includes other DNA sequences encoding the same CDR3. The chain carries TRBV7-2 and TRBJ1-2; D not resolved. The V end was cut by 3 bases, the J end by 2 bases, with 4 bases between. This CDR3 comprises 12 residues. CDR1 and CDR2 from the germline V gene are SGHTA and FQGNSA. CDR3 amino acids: CASSLINYGYTF. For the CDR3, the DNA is TGTGCCAGCAGCTTGATAAACTATGGCTACACCTTC.

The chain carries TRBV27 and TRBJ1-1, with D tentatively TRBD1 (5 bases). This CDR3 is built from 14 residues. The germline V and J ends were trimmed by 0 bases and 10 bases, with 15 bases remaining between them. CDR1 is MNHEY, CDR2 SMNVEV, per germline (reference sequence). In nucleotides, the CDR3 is TGTGCCAGCAGTTTATCCGGTATGCAGGGACGAGCTTTCTTT. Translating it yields CASSLSGMQGRAFF.

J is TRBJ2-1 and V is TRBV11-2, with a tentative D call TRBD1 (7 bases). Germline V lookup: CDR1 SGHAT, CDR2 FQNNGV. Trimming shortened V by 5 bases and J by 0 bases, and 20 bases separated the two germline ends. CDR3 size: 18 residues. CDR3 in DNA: TGTGCCAGCAGCAGGAGGGACAGAGAGTATAGCTCCTACAATGAGCAGTTCTTC. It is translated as CASSRRDREYSSYNEQFF.